The 17 T cell receptor beta chains below come from one sample, sequenced in a study of blood T cell repertoires in COVID-19. Repertoires were generated with immunoSEQ multiplex PCR, while TCRdb's copy carries only in-frame clones and drops some. The sample gives about 54,000 clones, roughly 80% of which show up once; approximately 6% is in the top ten. The specimen was peripheral blood. Source of these receptors: a human donor in a cohort sampled during active or convalescent COVID-19.

This sequence joins TRBV18 and TRBJ1-1; D gene unclear. Per the germline V gene, CDR1 is KGHSH and CDR2 is LQKENI. The CDR3 runs to 16 residues. Between the trimmed V and J ends, which lost 1 base and 4 bases, there was a span of 16 bases. This CDR3 is CASSPQGYGDSTEAFF. In nucleotides, the CDR3 is TGTGCCAGCTCACCACAGGGTTACGGGGATAGCACTGAAGCTTTCTTT.

J is TRBJ2-7 and V is TRBV27; 10 bases line up with TRBD1. CDR1 is MNHEY, CDR2 SMNVEV, per germline (reference sequence). V lost 3 bases, J lost 4 bases, and 12 bases stayed unmatched. CDR3 length: 17 amino acids. The CDR3 DNA reads TGTGCCAGCAGTTTGTCTACCGGGACAGGGGTGAGGTACGAGCAGTACTTC. Translation gives CASSLSTGTGVRYEQYF.

The rearrangement links TRBV27 to TRBJ2-7, with D possibly matching TRBD2 (6 bases). V was pared by 5 bases and J by 0 bases, with 17 bases between. The CDR3 has 16 residues. The germline CDR1 and CDR2 sequences are MNHEY and SMNVEV (reference sequence). CDR3 loop: CASSLGTFGSSYEQYF. In nucleotides, the CDR3 is TGTGCCAGCAGTCTAGGTACATTCGGGAGCTCCTACGAGCAGTACTTC.

The chain is built from TRBV6-2 or TRBV6-3 and TRBJ2-5, with 9 positions matching TRBD1. CDR3 size: 19 residues. V lost 2 bases and J lost 0; bases outside the gene matches: 13. Germline-derived CDR1 and CDR2 are MNHEY and SVGEGT. The CDR3 sequence is CASSYPSRDRVRYQETQYF. In nucleotides, the CDR3 is TGTGCCAGCAGTTACCCGTCCCGGGACAGGGTACGGTACCAAGAGACCCAGTACTTC.

Regarding this clone: The junction departs from the called germline gene at one end, perhaps through a read error. V usage is TRBV5-6 and J usage is TRBJ1-3, with TRBD1 as a possible D gene (6 bases). The CDR3 runs 14 residues. CDR1 and CDR2 from the germline V gene are SGHDT and YYEEEE. The CDR3 here is CASSPGVPGNTIYF. The CDR3, as DNA: TGCGCCAGCAGCCCAGGGGTTCCTGGAAACACCATATATTTT.

In DNA, the CDR3 is TGTGCCAGCAGCCCTGACAGCCGGACAGATACGCAGTATTTT. This translates into CASSPDSRTDTQYF. The chain couples TRBV5-6 to TRBJ2-3; the D gene is possibly TRBD1 (5 bases). V was cut by 4 bases and J by 3 bases, with 12 bases left in between. The germline CDR1 and CDR2 sequences are SGHDT and YYEEEE. The CDR3 is 14 amino acids.

This rearrangement joins TRBV11-3 to TRBJ1-1, with 8 bases that match TRBD1. Trimming removed 5 bases from V and 5 bases from J; junction bases left unmatched: 7. This CDR3 comprises 14 residues. CDR1 is SGHNT and CDR2 is YENEEA in the germline V gene. The CDR3 DNA reads as TGTGCCAGCAGCCTTCAGGGGGCAAGGACTGAAGCTTTCTTT. Translation: CASSLQGARTEAFF.

CDR3: CASSLYGSETQYF. CDR3 bases: TGTGCCAGCAGCTTGTACGGGTCGGAGACCCAGTACTTC. The chain combines TRBV5-4 with TRBJ2-5; D uncertain. The CDR3 length is 13 residues. V dropped 1 base and J dropped 5 bases, with 9 bases sitting between them. Germline V gene sequence: CDR1 SGHNT, CDR2 YYREEE (reference sequence). The entire variable domain, with the rest obtained from reference TRBV5-4 and TRBJ2-5, is as follows: ETGVTQSPTHLIKTRGQQVTLRCSSQSGHNTVSWYQQALGQGPQFIFQYYREEENGRGNFPPRFSGLQFPNYSSELNVNALELDDSALYLCASSLYGSETQYFGPGTRLLVL.

In nucleotides, the CDR3 is TGTGCCAGCAGCCAAGATCGGGTGACAGGCACTGAAGCTTTCTTT. Its protein is CASSQDRVTGTEAFF. This rearrangement joins TRBV14 to TRBJ1-1, with a tentative D call TRBD1 (6 bases). V was shortened by 0 bases and J by 4 bases, with 12 bases between the two germline ends. Germline V CDR1 and CDR2: SGHDN, FVKESK. The CDR3 length is 15 residues. The full variable domain, with the rest looked up from reference TRBV14 and TRBJ1-1, is EAGVTQFPSHSVIEKGQTVTLRCDPISGHDNLYWYRRVMGKEIKFLLHFVKESKQDESGMPNNRFLAERTGGTYSTLKVQPAELEDSGVYFCASSQDRVTGTEAFFGQGTRLTVV.

In its sample, this clone was seen a few times. The chain couples TRBV6-5 to TRBJ1-2; D is unresolved. The V gene lost 7 bases and the J gene lost 4 bases, with 13 bases spanning the gap. The CDR3 is made up of 13 amino acids. Germline V gives CDR1 MNHEY, CDR2 SVGAGI. CDR3 coding DNA: TGTGCCAGCAATGCGGGCCACTCCTATGGCTACACCTTC. This gives the protein CASNAGHSYGYTF.

The V and J genes are TRBV7-2 and TRBJ2-5; the D gene is possibly TRBD2 (6 bases). The CDR3 has 16 amino acids. The V and J ends lost 1 base and 1 base respectively, with 13 bases between them. Looked up from germline, CDR1 is SGHTA and CDR2 is FQGNSA. The CDR3 region has the DNA TGTGCCAGCAGCTTAGTCTTTCGGGGGATCCAAGAGACCCAGTACTTC. It translates to CASSLVFRGIQETQYF.

CDR3 in amino acids: CASSWGSGTGYSPLHF. The DNA of the CDR3 is TGTGCCAGCAGCTGGGGGAGCGGGACAGGGTATTCACCCCTCCACTTT. The V call is TRBV5-4, the J call TRBJ1-6; TRBD1 matches at 9 bases. This CDR3 region has 16 residues. Germline loops: CDR1 SGHNT, CDR2 YYREEE (reference sequence). V gave up 3 bases and J gave up 8 bases; unmatched junction bases: 9.

The V call is TRBV27, the J call TRBJ2-7; TRBD2 matches at 14 bases. The V segment lost 5 bases and the J segment 4 bases; nucleotides outside the gene matches: 16. The CDR3 runs to 19 residues. Germline CDR1 reads MNHEY; CDR2 reads SMNVEV (reference sequence). CDR3 nucleotides: TGTGCCAGCAGTAACCGACCCCCCGGGACTAGCGGGAGATCTTACGAGCAGTACTTC. Translated: CASSNRPPGTSGRSYEQYF.

This clone was recorded once. The V and J genes are TRBV11-3 and TRBJ2-3; the match to TRBD2 covers 7 bases. Trimming removed 5 bases from V and 6 bases from J; junction bases left unmatched: 11. This CDR3 has 15 amino acids. The V gene's germline CDR1 is SGHNT and CDR2 YENEEA. Here the CDR3 reads CASSLGTTPRDTQYF. The CDR3 DNA is TGTGCCAGCAGCCTTGGGACTACCCCTCGGGATACGCAGTATTTT.

The V call is TRBV6-5, the J call TRBJ1-2; the D gene is possibly TRBD1 (5 bases). This CDR3 comprises 14 residues. Trimming took 6 bases from V and 3 from J, leaving 14 bases between them. In germline, CDR1 is MNHEY, CDR2 SVGAGI. CDR3 loop: CASSLDGGDYGYTF. The CDR3 DNA sequence: TGTGCCAGCAGCCTCGACGGAGGGGACTATGGCTACACCTTC.

V is TRBV27 and J is TRBJ2-5, with D perhaps matching TRBD2 (6 bases). Per germline, CDR1 MNHEY and CDR2 SMNVEV (reference sequence). The CDR3 spans 17 residues. V was shortened by 10 bases and J by 3 bases, with 27 bases between the two germline ends. CDR3: CATQERKKGREEETQYF. CDR3 DNA sequence: TGTGCCACTCAGGAGCGCAAGAAGGGCAGGGAGGAAGAGACCCAGTACTTC.

The J gene is TRBJ1-2, the V gene TRBV3-1 (or the pseudogene TRBV3-2), with D perhaps TRBD1 (5 bases). Trimming removed 1 base from V and 6 bases from J, with 15 bases in between. The CDR3 contains 15 residues. CDR1 is LGHDT and CDR2 is YNNKEL in the germline V gene (reference sequence). The CDR3 protein is CASSQAGRPGNGYTF. In nucleotides, the CDR3 is TGTGCCAGCAGCCAAGCAGGGAGGCCAGGGAATGGCTACACCTTC.